This T cell receptor (beta chain) is from a study of T cells in Graves' hyperthyroidism and ophthalmopathy. Clinical symptoms, serum thyroxine and TRAb, thyroid ultrasound and orbital computed tomography together formed the diagnostic basis. TCR beta CDR3 sequences were amplified from RNA transcripts. HTBI primers were used for first-round RT-PCR of the TCR CDR3. Via MiXCR, TCRdb re-called the multiplex PCR reads, giving one row per CDR3 protein. Of fewer than 350,000 distinct CDR3 sequences listed, 15% to 20% were seen once; the top ten hold under 45%. Trimming removed 0 bases at V and 1 base at J, with 12 bases between. Germline assignment: CDR1 SGHRS and CDR2 YFSETQ. The CDR3 contains 16 residues. This clonotype was recorded at least ten times.

The V and J genes are TRBV5-1 and TRBJ2-3, with D perhaps matching TRBD2 (5 bases). This clonotype originated in a man aged 50-59 years with Graves' ophthalmopathy. Sequencing used blood. CDR3 amino acids: CASSLAGSGGTDTQYF. As DNA, the CDR3 is TGCGCCAGCAGCTTGGCGGGGAGTGGGGGCACAGATACGCAGTATTTT.